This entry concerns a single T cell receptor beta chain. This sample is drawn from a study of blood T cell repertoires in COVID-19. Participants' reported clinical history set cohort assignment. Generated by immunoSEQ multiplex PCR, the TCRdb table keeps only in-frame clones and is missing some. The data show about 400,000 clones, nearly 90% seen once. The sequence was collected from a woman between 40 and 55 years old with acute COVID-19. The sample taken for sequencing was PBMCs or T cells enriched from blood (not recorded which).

In DNA form, the CDR3 reads TGTGCCAGCAGCCAAGCCTGGAGGGATGGAAACACCATATATTTT. This sequence encodes CASSQAWRDGNTIYF. This chain links TRBV4-2 with TRBJ1-3; D unclear. The CDR3 extends over 15 amino acids. Trimming stripped 1 base from V and 3 bases from J, with 10 bases between. The germline gives CDR1 LGHNA, CDR2 YNFKEQ.